This T cell receptor (beta chain) appears in the sequencing data of a study of tumor and adjacent non-tumor tissue in lung cancer. Study context: Histology: 12 adenocarcinoma, a couple of squamous cell carcinoma, 1 small cell lung cancer. Whole-study findings and limits: TCR diversity was significantly greater in tumor than normal lung tissue.

RNA was extracted from bulk tissue without any cell sorting. The normal lung tissue was taken more than 3 cm from the tumor edge. The CDR3 is 14 residues long, ends included. CDR1 is MNHNS and CDR2 is SASEGT in the germline V gene. TCRbeta libraries were built with three rounds of nested PCR, modified from ARM-PCR. From the multiplex PCR reads, TCRdb called clonotypes with MiXCR, one entry per CDR3 protein. This repertoire shows over 100,000 distinct CDR3 sequences, 62% found once; its top ten account for about 20%. On this clonotype: Its antigen is undetermined. Because it lacks the conserved phenylalanine or tryptophan at the end, this CDR3 is likely a read error. The DNA is left out, because the CDR3 cannot be placed on it with certainty; the CDR3 is given as TCRdb lists it.

Sequenced: distant non-tumor lung tissue. The V and J genes are TRBV6-1 and TRBJ2-1; no DNA check was done on the table's D call, TRBD2. The TCR sequence derives from a man aged 55 to 70 with non-small cell lung cancer. CDR3 region: CASIRGGGVNEQFL.